Included here is one T cell receptor (beta chain) sequence, with context. Deletions cut 4 bases from V and 4 bases from J, with 20 bases between. This CDR3 has 16 residues. Germline CDR1 and CDR2: SGDLS and YYNGEE. The data stem from a study of cytotoxic CD8 clonotypes in ibrutinib-treated CLL. As for the study in general: 24 partial and 2 complete responses; at median approximately 6 years, about 14 remitted, about twelve progressed.

The assay was immunoSEQ multiplex PCR, and TCRdb's table has in-frame clones only and misses some. The profile shows 160,000 or so clones, 70% to 90% of them singletons. V usage is TRBV9 and J usage is TRBJ1-2, with a possible D match to TRBD1 (6 bases). The sample was PBMCs, taken at disease progression, from a patient treated with ibrutinib. The source of this sequence is a human donor with chronic lymphocytic leukemia. Here the CDR3 reads CASSTNRQESLYGYTF. CDR3 sequence (DNA): TGTGCCAGCAGCACGAACAGACAGGAATCTCTCTATGGCTACACCTTC. The whole variable domain, filled in from reference TRBV9 and TRBJ1-2, reads DSGVTQTPKHLITATGQRVTLRCSPRSGDLSVYWYQQSLDQGLQFLIQYYNGEERAKGNILERFSAQQFPDLHSELNLSSLELGDSALYFCASSTNRQESLYGYTFGSGTRLTVV.